The 24 T cell receptor beta chains below come from one sample, sequenced in a study of T-cell reconstitution after alpha-beta-depleted transplantation in children. Researchers prepared the TCRbeta library using unique molecular identifiers, the study reports. TCRdb reanalysed the PCR reads using MiXCR and keeps one entry per CDR3 protein. Of some 830,000 distinct CDR3 sequences listed, 15% to 20% are singletons. Sequencing used PBMCs, mostly from graft donor cells, obtained 360 days after TCRalphabeta/CD19-depleted stem cell transplant. The receptor source for this set is a male patient under 18 who had a stem cell transplant for acute lymphoblastic leukemia, so the T cells may come from the graft donor.

In this sample, this clonotype turned up many times. This chain connects TRBV2 to TRBJ2-1; 7 bases fit TRBD1. Germline values: CDR1 SNHLY, CDR2 FYNNEI. The CDR3 runs to 13 residues. V lost 6 bases to trimming and J lost 7 bases; unmatched junction nucleotides: 6. The CDR3 sequence is CASSADRWNEQFF. The CDR3 DNA reads TGTGCCAGCAGCGCGGACAGGTGGAATGAGCAGTTCTTC.

The chain employs TRBV7-6 and TRBJ2-5; 7 bases are a match to TRBD1. Germline V gives CDR1 SGHVS, CDR2 FNYEAQ. V was pared by 5 bases and J by 1 base, with 4 bases of the junction left unmatched. There are 14 residues in the CDR3. The CDR3 loop reads CASSVGGFQETQYF. CDR3 nucleotide sequence: TGTGCCAGCAGCGTAGGGGGCTTCCAAGAGACCCAGTACTTC.

J is TRBJ2-1 and V is TRBV12-3 or TRBV12-4, with D uncertain. This CDR3 is built from 14 residues. The V gene lost 4 bases and the J gene lost 9 bases, with 16 bases spanning the gap. The CDR3 reads CASSSLGPVAEQFF. The CDR3 DNA reads TGTGCCAGCAGTTCCCTTGGACCCGTGGCTGAGCAGTTCTTC.

The CDR3 is CSASTSGRWNEQFF. In nucleotides, the CDR3 is TGCAGTGCTTCTACTAGCGGGAGATGGAATGAGCAGTTCTTC. This chain connects TRBV20-1 to TRBJ2-1; 11 bases match TRBD2. Germline trimming cut 5 bases from V and 7 bases from J; bases unmatched to any gene: 7. The CDR3 runs to 14 residues. In germline, CDR1 is DFQATT, CDR2 SNEGSKA (reference sequence).

The V call is TRBV5-1, the J call TRBJ2-7; TRBD1 aligns across 9 bases. This CDR3 has 15 amino acids. Trimming took 4 bases from V and 5 from J; bases not matched to a gene: 10. CDR1 and CDR2 (germline): SGHRS, YFSETQ. The CDR3 region has the DNA TGCGCCAGCAGCCCGGTGGACAGGGGCAGGGACGAGCAGTACTTC. Residues: CASSPVDRGRDEQYF.

The chain is built from TRBV6-5 and TRBJ1-6; D remains unclear. Germline V lookup: CDR1 MNHEY, CDR2 SVGAGI. V shed 1 base and J shed 8 bases, with 9 bases lying between them. The CDR3 sequence is 14 residues long. The CDR3 DNA is TGTGCCAGCAGTTACTTGGGGATTGATTCACCCCTCCACTTT. Translating gives CASSYLGIDSPLHF.

V usage is TRBV6-1 and J usage is TRBJ2-3; D could derive from TRBD1 or TRBD2 (6 bases each). CDR3 length: 16 amino acids. V dropped 5 bases and J dropped 6 bases, with 21 bases sitting between them. Germline lookup yields CDR1 MNHNS and CDR2 SASEGT. The CDR3 reads CASSPPGAGPGDTQYF. CDR3 sequence (DNA): TGTGCCAGCAGTCCGCCAGGGGCGGGACCCGGTGATACGCAGTATTTT.

There are many counts of this clonotype. This sequence joins TRBV12-3 or TRBV12-4 and TRBJ2-1; D not certain. Trimming took 3 bases from V and 1 from J, leaving 13 bases between them. The CDR3 is made up of 16 amino acids. CDR3 sequence reads: CASSLVSTESYNEQFF. CDR3 coding DNA: TGTGCCAGCAGTTTGGTCTCGACCGAATCCTACAATGAGCAGTTCTTC.

This clonotype was counted only a few times. This sequence joins TRBV29-1 and TRBJ2-2; D not resolved. CDR3 length: 13 residues. The V end was cut by 4 bases, the J end by 0 bases, with 6 bases between. Germline values: CDR1 SQVTM, CDR2 ANQGSEA. CDR3 sequence (DNA): TGCAGCGTTGGGCAGACGAACACCGGGGAGCTGTTTTTT. It yields the protein CSVGQTNTGELFF.

This chain links TRBV20-1 with TRBJ2-2; 9 bases map to TRBD2. The CDR3 is made up of 18 amino acids. Germline V gene data show CDR1 as DFQATT and CDR2 as SNEGSKA (reference sequence). V dropped 0 bases and J dropped 0; count of bases not matched to a gene: 8. The CDR3 reads CSARDPTPSGTNTGELFF. The CDR3 bases are TGCAGTGCTAGAGATCCAACCCCTAGCGGGACGAACACCGGGGAGCTGTTTTTT.

V gene TRBV7-1 combines with J gene TRBJ2-3, with 8 bases lining up with TRBD2. TRBV7-1 is annotated as an ORF whose role is uncertain. J was trimmed by 5 bases and V by 3 bases; bases with no gene match: 16. The length of the CDR3 is 18 residues. CDR3 amino acids: CASSSGGPWSGRGDTQYF. In DNA form, the CDR3 reads TGTGCCAGCAGCTCCGGGGGCCCATGGAGCGGGAGAGGAGATACGCAGTATTTT.

The chain joins TRBV20-1 to TRBJ1-5, with a weak D call TRBD1 (5 bases). The CDR3 covers 12 residues. Per germline, CDR1 DFQATT and CDR2 SNEGSKA (reference sequence). Trimming left V 6 bases short and J 2 bases short, with 8 bases between. The CDR3 DNA follows: TGCAGTGCCCAGGGAGGCAATCAGCCCCAGCATTTT. Protein sequence: CSAQGGNQPQHF.

This clonotype was detected a few times. The chain combines TRBV18 with TRBJ2-7; D unclear. This CDR3 has 14 residues. Germline CDR1 and CDR2: KGHSH and LQKENI. V lost 0 bases to trimming and J lost 3 bases, with 9 bases between them. This CDR3 is CASSPPQAVYEQYF. Written as DNA, the CDR3 is TGTGCCAGCTCACCACCTCAGGCCGTCTACGAGCAGTACTTC.

This clonotype has at least ten counts. The chain recombines TRBV5-1 with TRBJ1-2; D is unresolved. CDR1 is SGHRS and CDR2 is YFSETQ in the germline V gene. The CDR3 contains 13 residues. V lost 0 bases, J lost 2 bases, and 5 bases lay in between. CDR3 protein: CASSLVVNYGYTF. The DNA for the CDR3 is TGCGCCAGCAGCTTGGTAGTGAACTATGGCTACACCTTC.

This clonotype was counted between two and nine times. The rearrangement uses TRBV27 and TRBJ2-5, with D uncertain. CDR3 length: 14 residues. The V end lost 6 bases, the J end lost 3 bases, and 14 bases lay between the germline ends. Looked up from germline, CDR1 is MNHEY and CDR2 is SMNVEV (reference sequence). The CDR3 protein is CASSPRREEETQYF. The CDR3 DNA reads as TGTGCCAGCAGCCCTCGAAGAGAGGAAGAGACCCAGTACTTC.

V and J are TRBV20-1 and TRBJ1-3; D gene unclear. This CDR3 region has 14 residues. The germline V gene has CDR1 DFQATT and CDR2 SNEGSKA (reference sequence). Trimming cost V 4 bases and J 0 bases, with 10 bases left between them. The CDR3 sequence: CSANRASSGNTIYF. CDR3 sequence (DNA): TGCAGTGCTAATCGGGCCTCCTCTGGAAACACCATATATTTT.

DNA for the CDR3: TGTGCCAGCACCCCTTTAGGCAGTAGCAATCAGCCCCAGCATTTT. It codes for CASTPLGSSNQPQHF. The chain has TRBV6-1 and TRBJ1-5, with D unclear. The V end was cut by 7 bases, the J end by 0 bases, with 13 bases between. Germline V gives CDR1 MNHNS, CDR2 SASEGT. CDR3 length: 15 residues.

This clonotype has a count of ten or more. The chain recombines TRBV29-1 with TRBJ2-7; a weak D match, TRBD1 (6 bases). V lost 1 base to trimming and J lost 2 bases, with 15 bases between them. The CDR3 spans 15 residues. From germline, CDR1 is SQVTM and CDR2 ANQGSEA. Here the CDR3 reads CSVEGSAGAPYEQYF. The CDR3 bases are TGCAGCGTTGAAGGTTCAGCAGGGGCCCCCTACGAGCAGTACTTC.

The chain recombines TRBV6-1 with TRBJ2-7; 8 bases map to TRBD2. The CDR3 is 13 amino acids. Germline V lookup: CDR1 MNHNS, CDR2 SASEGT. V trimming: 8 bases; J trimming: 3 bases; junction bases outside the gene matches: 6. CDR3 nucleotides: TGTGCCAGCCGGACTAGCAGAAGCTACGAGCAGTACTTC. Translating it yields CASRTSRSYEQYF.

CDR3 DNA: TGCGCCAGCAGCTTGGACAGGGGTTTGGGAGAGACCCAGTACTTC. The encoded protein is CASSLDRGLGETQYF. The V gene is TRBV5-1, the J gene TRBJ2-5; TRBD1 aligns across 7 bases. The CDR3 has 15 residues. V was clipped by 0 bases and J by 4 bases; unmatched bases: 6. The germline V gene encodes CDR1 SGHRS and CDR2 YFSETQ.

This clonotype was counted a few times. The chain employs TRBV12-3 or TRBV12-4 and TRBJ1-5, with unresolved D. The CDR3 is 14 amino acids. Between the trimmed V and J ends, which lost 5 bases and 4 bases, there was a span of 12 bases. DNA for the CDR3: TGTGCCAGCAGTCCGACTTATGTAAATCAGCCCCAGCATTTT. Its protein product is CASSPTYVNQPQHF.

This clonotype showed up just a few times. This chain joins TRBV7-2 and TRBJ1-2; D remains ambiguous. The CDR3 loop spans 14 amino acids. The V gene's germline CDR1 is SGHTA and CDR2 FQGNSA. The V gene lost 1 base and the J gene lost 8 bases, with 14 bases spanning the gap. In DNA, the CDR3 is TGTGCCAGCAGCTTAGGAGAGGCGATTCCCGGCTACACCTTC. It encodes CASSLGEAIPGYTF.

The chain uses TRBV18 and TRBJ2-1; 9 positions match TRBD2. Germline CDR1 reads KGHSH; CDR2 reads LQKENI. This CDR3 contains 15 residues. V lost 3 bases and J lost 6; bases outside the gene matches: 6. CDR3 coding DNA: TGTGCCAGCTCACCCGGGACTAGCAGACCCAATGAGCAGTTCTTC. Translated, it gives CASSPGTSRPNEQFF.

This clonotype was counted many times. J is TRBJ2-1 and V is TRBV24-1, with 12 bases that match TRBD2. The J segment lost 12 bases and the V segment lost 4 bases, leaving 12 bases of the junction unmatched. CDR3 length: 16 amino acids. From germline, CDR1 is KGHDR and CDR2 SFDVKD. The CDR3 sequence: CATSDPGLAGPGVQFF. The CDR3 DNA is TGTGCCACCAGTGACCCTGGACTAGCGGGGCCTGGTGTGCAGTTCTTC.